One T cell receptor beta chain is described in this entry. The antigen remains undetermined. These data are taken from a study of T cell responses to AZD1222 COVID-19 vaccine. Study in general: Pooled in the analysis were second doses at about 4 or about 12 weeks.

Study-wide findings and caveats: CD4 TCRs linked to vaccination spanned spike, dominating at 160-218 and 743-854.

The table came from immunoSEQ multiplex PCR; TCRdb's copy has only in-frame clones and leaves some out. The sample yields about 150,000 clones, over 65% seen once. The sequenced sample was peripheral blood, obtained on day 0 of AZD1222 vaccination. The source is an adult in good health.

The CDR3 DNA sequence: TGTGCCAGCAGCTTAGATAACAGGGGGAATTCACCCCTCCACTTT. Translation: CASSLDNRGNSPLHF. This rearrangement joins TRBV7-2 to TRBJ1-6; 8 bases are shared with TRBD1. The CDR3 length is 15 residues. Trimming cost V 1 base and J 7 bases; bases outside gene matches: 3. Germline CDR1 and CDR2: SGHTA and FQGNSA.